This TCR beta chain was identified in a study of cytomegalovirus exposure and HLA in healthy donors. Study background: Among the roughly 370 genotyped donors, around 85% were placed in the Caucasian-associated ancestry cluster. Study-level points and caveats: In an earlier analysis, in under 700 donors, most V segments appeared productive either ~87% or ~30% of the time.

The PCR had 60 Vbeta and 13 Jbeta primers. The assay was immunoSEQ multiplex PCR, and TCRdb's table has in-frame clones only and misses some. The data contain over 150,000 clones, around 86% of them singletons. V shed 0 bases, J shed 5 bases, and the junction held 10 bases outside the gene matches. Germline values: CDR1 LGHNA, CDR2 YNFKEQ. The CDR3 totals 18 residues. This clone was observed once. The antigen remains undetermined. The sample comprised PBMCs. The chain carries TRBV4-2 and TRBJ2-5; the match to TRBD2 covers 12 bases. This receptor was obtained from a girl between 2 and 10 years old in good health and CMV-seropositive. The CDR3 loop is CASSQEWLAGGLDETQYF. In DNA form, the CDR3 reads TGTGCCAGCAGCCAAGAGTGGCTAGCGGGAGGGCTGGATGAGACCCAGTACTTC.